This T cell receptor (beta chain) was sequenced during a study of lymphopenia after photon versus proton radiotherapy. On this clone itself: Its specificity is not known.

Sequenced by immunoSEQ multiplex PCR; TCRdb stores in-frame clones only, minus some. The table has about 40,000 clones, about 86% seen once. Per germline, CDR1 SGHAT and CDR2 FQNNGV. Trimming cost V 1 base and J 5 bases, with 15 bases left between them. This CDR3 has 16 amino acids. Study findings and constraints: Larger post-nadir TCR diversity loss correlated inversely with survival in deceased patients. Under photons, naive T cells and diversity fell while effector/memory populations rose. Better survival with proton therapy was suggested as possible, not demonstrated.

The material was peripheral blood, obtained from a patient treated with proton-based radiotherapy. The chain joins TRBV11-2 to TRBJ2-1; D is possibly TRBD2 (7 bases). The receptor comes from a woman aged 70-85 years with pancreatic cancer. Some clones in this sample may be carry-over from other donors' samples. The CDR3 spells CASSLVSGGIDNEQFF. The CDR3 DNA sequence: TGTGCCAGCAGCTTAGTATCGGGGGGCATAGACAATGAGCAGTTCTTC.